This T cell receptor (beta chain) was documented in a study of shared clonotypes between healthy human individuals. Study-level points and caveats: Across subsets, estimated richness was generally greater for naive than for memory populations. Specimens sampled were limited to blood, with tissue repertoires likely differing. A handful of donors showed sharing of about 4.6% of naive CD4 clonotypes.

CDR3 length equals 12 residues. Germline V lookup: CDR1 SEHNR, CDR2 FQNEAQ (reference sequence). Trimming cost V 0 bases and J 12 bases; bases outside gene matches: 3. Deep-level running was used for the assay. TCRdb's copy holds only in-frame clones and misses some; the assay was immunoSEQ multiplex PCR. The sample lists about 2.1 million clones; 93% were seen once. Details on this clone: The target antigen is unknown.

Terminally differentiated effector memory CD45RA+ cells were excluded from the naive CD8 cells, which were CD45RO-negative and positively selected for CCR7. The source material was naive CD8+ T cells from PBMCs. The chain uses TRBV7-9 and TRBJ2-5, with 8 bases fitting TRBD2. This sequence was found in a man between 18 and 29 years old in good health. Some clones in this sample may be carry-over from other donors' samples. The CDR3 loop reads CASSLAGLGEYF. The CDR3 bases are TGTGCCAGCAGCTTAGCGGGACTAGGCGAGTACTTC.